This T cell receptor beta chain was captured by sequencing in a study of blood T cell repertoires in COVID-19. Measured with immunoSEQ multiplex PCR; TCRdb has only the in-frame clones, and not every one. The table shows approximately 200,000 clones, with approximately 87% occurring only once. Trimming cost V 3 bases and J 5 bases, with 10 bases left between them. Germline loops: CDR1 MNHEY, CDR2 SMNVEV (reference sequence). The CDR3 totals 13 residues. The material sequenced was peripheral blood. This TCR derives from a man aged 55 to 69 who had recovered from COVID-19. This chain links TRBV27 with TRBJ2-5; possibly TRBD1 for D (5 bases). The DNA for the CDR3 is TGTGCCAGCAGTTTCGAAAGGGGCGAGACCCAGTACTTC. As protein: CASSFERGETQYF.